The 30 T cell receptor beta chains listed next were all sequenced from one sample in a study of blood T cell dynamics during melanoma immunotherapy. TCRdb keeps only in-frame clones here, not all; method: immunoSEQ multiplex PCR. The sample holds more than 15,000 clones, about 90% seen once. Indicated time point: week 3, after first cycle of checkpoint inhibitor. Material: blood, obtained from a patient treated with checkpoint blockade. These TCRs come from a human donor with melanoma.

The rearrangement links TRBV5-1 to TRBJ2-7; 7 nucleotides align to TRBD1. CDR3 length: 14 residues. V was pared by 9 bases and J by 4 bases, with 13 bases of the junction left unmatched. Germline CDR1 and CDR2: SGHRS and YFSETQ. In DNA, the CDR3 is TGCGCCACCCGCCCGGACAGGAACCTTTACGAGCAGTACTTC. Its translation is CATRPDRNLYEQYF.

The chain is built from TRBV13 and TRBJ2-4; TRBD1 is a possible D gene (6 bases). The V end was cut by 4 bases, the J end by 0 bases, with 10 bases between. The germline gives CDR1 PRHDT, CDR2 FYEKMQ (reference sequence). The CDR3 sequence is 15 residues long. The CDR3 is CASSSSDRAKNIQYF. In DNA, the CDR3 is TGTGCCAGCAGCTCCTCGGACAGAGCCAAAAACATTCAGTACTTC.

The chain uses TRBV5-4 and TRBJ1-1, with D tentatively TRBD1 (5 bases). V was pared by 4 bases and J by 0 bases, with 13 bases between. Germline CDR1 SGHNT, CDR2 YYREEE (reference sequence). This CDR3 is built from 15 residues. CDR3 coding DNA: TGTGCCAGCAGCGGGGGGGGGATCCTGAACACTGAAGCTTTCTTT. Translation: CASSGGGILNTEAFF. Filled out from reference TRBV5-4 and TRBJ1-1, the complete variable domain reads ETGVTQSPTHLIKTRGQQVTLRCSSQSGHNTVSWYQQALGQGPQFIFQYYREEENGRGNFPPRFSGLQFPNYSSELNVNALELDDSALYLCASSGGGILNTEAFFGQGTRLTVV.

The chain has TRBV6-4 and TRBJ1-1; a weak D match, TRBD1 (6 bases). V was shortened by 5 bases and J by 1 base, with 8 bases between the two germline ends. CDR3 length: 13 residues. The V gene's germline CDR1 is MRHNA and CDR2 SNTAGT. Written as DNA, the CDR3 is TGTGCCAGCAGTCGAGGGGGGAACACTGAAGCTTTCTTT. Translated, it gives CASSRGGNTEAFF.

This chain's CDR3 is CASSDPSGQPQHF. CDR3 DNA: TGTGCCAGCAGCGATCCAAGTGGTCAGCCCCAGCATTTT. This chain links TRBV28 with TRBJ1-5; no clear D gene. Germline CDR1 and CDR2: MDHEN and SYDVKM. With 6 bases removed from V and 6 bases from J, the gap between germline ends came to 12 bases. This CDR3 is 13 amino acids long.

The CDR3 DNA sequence: TGCGCCAGCAGCGCAGGCAACACTGAAGCTTTCTTT. It is translated as CASSAGNTEAFF. The V call is TRBV4-3, the J call TRBJ1-1; D is uncertain. The CDR3 is made up of 12 amino acids. Germline CDR1 is LGHNA and CDR2 is YSLEER. The V end was cut by 5 bases, the J end by 2 bases, with 6 bases between.

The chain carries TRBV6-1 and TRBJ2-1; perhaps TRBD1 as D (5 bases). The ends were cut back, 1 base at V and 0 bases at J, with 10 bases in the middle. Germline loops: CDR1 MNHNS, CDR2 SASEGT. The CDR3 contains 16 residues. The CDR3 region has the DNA TGTGCCAGCAGTGAAGGGGGCATAGTCTCCTACAATGAGCAGTTCTTC. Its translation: CASSEGGIVSYNEQFF.

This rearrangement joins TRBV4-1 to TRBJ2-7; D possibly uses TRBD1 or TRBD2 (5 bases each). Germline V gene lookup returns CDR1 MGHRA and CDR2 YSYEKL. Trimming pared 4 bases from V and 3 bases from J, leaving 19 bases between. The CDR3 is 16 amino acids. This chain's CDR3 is CASSPGTQPTIYEQYF. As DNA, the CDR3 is TGCGCCAGCAGCCCCGGGACCCAACCAACCATCTACGAGCAGTACTTC.

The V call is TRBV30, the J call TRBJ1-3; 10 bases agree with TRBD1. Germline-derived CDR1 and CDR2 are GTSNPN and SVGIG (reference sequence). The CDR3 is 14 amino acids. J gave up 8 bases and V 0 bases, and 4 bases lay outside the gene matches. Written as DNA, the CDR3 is TGTGCCTGGAGTGTAGGGACAGGGGCTTACACCATATATTTT. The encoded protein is CAWSVGTGAYTIYF.

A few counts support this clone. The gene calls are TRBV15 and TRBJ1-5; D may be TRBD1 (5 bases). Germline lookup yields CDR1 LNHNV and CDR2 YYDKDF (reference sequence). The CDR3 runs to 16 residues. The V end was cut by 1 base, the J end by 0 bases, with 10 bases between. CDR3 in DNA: TGTGCCACCAGCAGAGGACAGTTTAATAGCAATCAGCCCCAGCATTTT. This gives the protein CATSRGQFNSNQPQHF.

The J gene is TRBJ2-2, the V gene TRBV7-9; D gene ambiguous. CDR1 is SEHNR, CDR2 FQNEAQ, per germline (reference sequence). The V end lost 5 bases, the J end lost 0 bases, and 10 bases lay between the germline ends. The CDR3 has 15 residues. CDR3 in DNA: TGTGCCAGCAGCCCTCGAGGAGCGAACACCGGGGAGCTGTTTTTT. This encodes CASSPRGANTGELFF. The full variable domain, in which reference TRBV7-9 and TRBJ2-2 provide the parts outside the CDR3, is DTGVSQNPRHKITKRGQNVTFRCDPISEHNRLYWYRQTLGQGPEFLTYFQNEAQLEKSRLLSDRFSAERPKGSFSTLEIQRTEQGDSAMYLCASSPRGANTGELFFGEGSRLTVL.

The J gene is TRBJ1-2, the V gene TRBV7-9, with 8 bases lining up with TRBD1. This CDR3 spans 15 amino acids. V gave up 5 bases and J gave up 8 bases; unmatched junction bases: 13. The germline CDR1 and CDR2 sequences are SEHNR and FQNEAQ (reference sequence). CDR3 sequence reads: CASSQPTGASGGYTF. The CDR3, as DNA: TGTGCCAGCAGCCAACCGACAGGGGCCAGCGGCGGCTACACCTTC.

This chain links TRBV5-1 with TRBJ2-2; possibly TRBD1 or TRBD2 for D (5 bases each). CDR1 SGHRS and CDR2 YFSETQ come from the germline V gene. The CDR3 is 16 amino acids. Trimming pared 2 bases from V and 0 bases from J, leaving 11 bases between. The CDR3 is CASSFARGANTGELFF. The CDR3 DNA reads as TGCGCCAGCAGCTTTGCCCGGGGCGCGAACACCGGGGAGCTGTTTTTT.

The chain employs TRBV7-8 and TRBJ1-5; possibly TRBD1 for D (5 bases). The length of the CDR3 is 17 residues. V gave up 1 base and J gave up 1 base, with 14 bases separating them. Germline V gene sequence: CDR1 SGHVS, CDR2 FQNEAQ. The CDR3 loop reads CASSLGVGGASNQPQHF. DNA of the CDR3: TGTGCCAGCAGCTTAGGGGTGGGGGGTGCGAGCAATCAGCCCCAGCATTTT.

The DNA for the CDR3 is TGTGCCAGCAGCTCCCCCCAGGGGCCCCTCTATGGCTACACCTTC. Translation: CASSSPQGPLYGYTF. The chain couples TRBV11-2 to TRBJ1-2; D possibly corresponds to TRBD1 (6 bases). Trimming shortened V by 4 bases and J by 4 bases, and 16 bases separated the two germline ends. The germline CDR1 and CDR2 sequences are SGHAT and FQNNGV. This CDR3 contains 15 residues.

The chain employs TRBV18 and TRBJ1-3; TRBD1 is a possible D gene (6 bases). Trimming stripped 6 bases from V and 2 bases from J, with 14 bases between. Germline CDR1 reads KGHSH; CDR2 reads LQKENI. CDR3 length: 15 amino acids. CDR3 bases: TGTGCCAGCTCCACTTCGGCAGGGGCTGGAAACACCATATATTTT. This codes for CASSTSAGAGNTIYF. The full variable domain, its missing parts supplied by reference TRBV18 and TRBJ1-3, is NAGVMQNPRHLVRRRGQEARLRCSPMKGHSHVYWYRQLPEEGLKFMVYLQKENIIDESGMPKERFSAEFPKEGPSILRIQQVVRGDSAAYFCASSTSAGAGNTIYFGEGSWLTVV.

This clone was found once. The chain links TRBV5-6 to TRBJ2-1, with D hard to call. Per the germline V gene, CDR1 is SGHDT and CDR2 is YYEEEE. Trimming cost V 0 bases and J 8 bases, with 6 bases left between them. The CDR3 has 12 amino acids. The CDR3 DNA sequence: TGTGCCAGCAGCTTGGGCTGGGATGAGCAGTTCTTC. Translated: CASSLGWDEQFF.

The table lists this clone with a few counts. Here the CDR3 DNA reads TGTGCCAGCAGCTTAGGGCAGGGGAGTGAAAAACTGTTTTTT. Protein: CASSLGQGSEKLFF. J is TRBJ1-4 and V is TRBV7-6, with D possibly TRBD1 on 6 matching bases. The V end lost 1 base, the J end lost 7 bases, and 10 bases lay between the germline ends. Germline-derived CDR1 and CDR2 are SGHVS and FNYEAQ. The CDR3 runs 14 residues. The variable domain in full, completed from reference TRBV7-6 and TRBJ1-4, reads GAGVSQSPRYKVTKRGQDVALRCDPISGHVSLYWYRQALGQGPEFLTYFNYEAQQDKSGLPNDRFSAERPEGSISTLTIQRTEQRDSAMYRCASSLGQGSEKLFFGSGTQLSVL.

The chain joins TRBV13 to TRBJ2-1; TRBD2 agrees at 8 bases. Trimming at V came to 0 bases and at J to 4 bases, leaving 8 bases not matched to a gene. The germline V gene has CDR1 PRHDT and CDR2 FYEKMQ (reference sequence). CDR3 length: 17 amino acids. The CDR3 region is CASSLGLPSGLYNEQFF. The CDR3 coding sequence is TGTGCCAGCAGCTTAGGCCTTCCTAGCGGGTTATACAATGAGCAGTTCTTC.

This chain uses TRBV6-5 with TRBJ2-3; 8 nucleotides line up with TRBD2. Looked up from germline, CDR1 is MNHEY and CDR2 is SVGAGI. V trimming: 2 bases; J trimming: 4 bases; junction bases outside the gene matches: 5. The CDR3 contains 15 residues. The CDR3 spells CASSYRTSGADTQYF. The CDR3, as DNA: TGTGCCAGCAGTTACCGAACTAGCGGAGCAGATACGCAGTATTTT.

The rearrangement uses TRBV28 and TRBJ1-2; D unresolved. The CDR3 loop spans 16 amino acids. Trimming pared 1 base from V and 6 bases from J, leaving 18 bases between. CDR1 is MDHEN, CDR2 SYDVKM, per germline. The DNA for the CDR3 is TGTGCCAGCAGTTTATACTTTCCCGGGAAAGATGATGGCTACACCTTC. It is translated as CASSLYFPGKDDGYTF.

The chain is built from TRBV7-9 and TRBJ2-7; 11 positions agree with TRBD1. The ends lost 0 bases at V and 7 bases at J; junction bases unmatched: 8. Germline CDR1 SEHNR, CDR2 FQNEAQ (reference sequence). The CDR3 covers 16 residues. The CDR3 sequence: CASSLATGTGGSEQYF. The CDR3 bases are TGTGCCAGCAGCTTAGCTACCGGGACAGGGGGAAGTGAGCAGTACTTC.

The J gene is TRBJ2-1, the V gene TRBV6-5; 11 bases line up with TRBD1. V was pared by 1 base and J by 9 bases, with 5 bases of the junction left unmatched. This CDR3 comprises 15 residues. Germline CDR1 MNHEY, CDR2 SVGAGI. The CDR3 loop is CASSYWRGQGVEQFF. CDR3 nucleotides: TGTGCCAGCAGTTACTGGCGGGGACAGGGGGTTGAGCAGTTCTTC.

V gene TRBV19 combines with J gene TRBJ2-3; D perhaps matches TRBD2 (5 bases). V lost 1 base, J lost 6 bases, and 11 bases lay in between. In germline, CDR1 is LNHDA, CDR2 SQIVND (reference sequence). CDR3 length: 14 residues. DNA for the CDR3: TGTGCCAGTAGTATAGGCGGGTCTGCGGATACGCAGTATTTT. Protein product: CASSIGGSADTQYF. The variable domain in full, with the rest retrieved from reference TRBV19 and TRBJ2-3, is DGGITQSPKYLFRKEGQNVTLSCEQNLNHDAMYWYRQDPGQGLRLIYYSQIVNDFQKGDIAEGYSVSREKKESFPLTVTSAQKNPTAFYLCASSIGGSADTQYFGPGTRLTVL.

In DNA, the CDR3 is TGTGCCTGGGGTTACGGGGCGGGAGGAGTAGATACGCAGTATTTT. Residues: CAWGYGAGGVDTQYF. The chain carries TRBV30 and TRBJ2-3, with TRBD2 matching 8 bases. Germline CDR1 is GTSNPN and CDR2 is SVGIG (reference sequence). CDR3 length: 15 amino acids. V lost 5 bases and J lost 5; bases outside the gene matches: 12. The complete variable domain, with remaining parts taken from reference TRBV30 and TRBJ2-3, reads SQTIHQWPATLVQPVGSPLSLECTVEGTSNPNLYWYRQAAGRGLQLLFYSVGIGQISSEVPQNLSASRPQDRQFILSSKKLLLSDSGFYLCAWGYGAGGVDTQYFGPGTRLTVL.

DNA for the CDR3: TGTGCCAGCGCCGTACAGGGGGCATCCACTGAAGCTTTCTTT. It yields the protein CASAVQGASTEAFF. This chain uses TRBV6-5 with TRBJ1-1, with 9 bases that match TRBD1. From germline, CDR1 is MNHEY and CDR2 SVGAGI. The trim removed 8 bases at V and 4 bases at J, leaving 8 bases unmatched. This CDR3 is 14 amino acids long.

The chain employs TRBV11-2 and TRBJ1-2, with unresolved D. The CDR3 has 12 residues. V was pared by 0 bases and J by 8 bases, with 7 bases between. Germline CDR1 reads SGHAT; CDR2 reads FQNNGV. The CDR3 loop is CASSLEGNGYTF. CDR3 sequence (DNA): TGTGCCAGCAGCTTAGAGGGGAACGGCTACACCTTC.

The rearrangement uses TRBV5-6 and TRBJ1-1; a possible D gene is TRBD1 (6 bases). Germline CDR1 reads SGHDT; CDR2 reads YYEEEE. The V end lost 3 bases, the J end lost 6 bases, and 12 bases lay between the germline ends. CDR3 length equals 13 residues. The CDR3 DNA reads TGTGCCAGCAGCTACAGGGTTTACGCTGAAGCTTTCTTT. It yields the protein CASSYRVYAEAFF.

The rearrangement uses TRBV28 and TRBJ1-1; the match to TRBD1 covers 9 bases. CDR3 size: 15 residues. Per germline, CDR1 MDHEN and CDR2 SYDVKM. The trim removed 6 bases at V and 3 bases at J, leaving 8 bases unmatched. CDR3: CASSSPGQGYTEAFF. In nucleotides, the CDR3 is TGTGCCAGCAGCTCCCCGGGACAGGGTTACACTGAAGCTTTCTTT. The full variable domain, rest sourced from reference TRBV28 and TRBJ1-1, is DVKVTQSSRYLVKRTGEKVFLECVQDMDHENMFWYRQDPGLGLRLIYFSYDVKMKEKGDIPEGYSVSREKKERFSLILESASTNQTSMYLCASSSPGQGYTEAFFGQGTRLTVV.

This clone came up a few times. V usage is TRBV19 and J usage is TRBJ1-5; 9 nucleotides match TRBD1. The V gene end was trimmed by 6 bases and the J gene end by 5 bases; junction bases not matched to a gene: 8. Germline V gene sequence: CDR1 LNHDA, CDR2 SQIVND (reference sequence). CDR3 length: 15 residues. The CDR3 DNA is TGTGCCAGTAGATCAGACACAGGGGGCGATCAGCCCCAGCATTTT. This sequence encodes CASRSDTGGDQPQHF.